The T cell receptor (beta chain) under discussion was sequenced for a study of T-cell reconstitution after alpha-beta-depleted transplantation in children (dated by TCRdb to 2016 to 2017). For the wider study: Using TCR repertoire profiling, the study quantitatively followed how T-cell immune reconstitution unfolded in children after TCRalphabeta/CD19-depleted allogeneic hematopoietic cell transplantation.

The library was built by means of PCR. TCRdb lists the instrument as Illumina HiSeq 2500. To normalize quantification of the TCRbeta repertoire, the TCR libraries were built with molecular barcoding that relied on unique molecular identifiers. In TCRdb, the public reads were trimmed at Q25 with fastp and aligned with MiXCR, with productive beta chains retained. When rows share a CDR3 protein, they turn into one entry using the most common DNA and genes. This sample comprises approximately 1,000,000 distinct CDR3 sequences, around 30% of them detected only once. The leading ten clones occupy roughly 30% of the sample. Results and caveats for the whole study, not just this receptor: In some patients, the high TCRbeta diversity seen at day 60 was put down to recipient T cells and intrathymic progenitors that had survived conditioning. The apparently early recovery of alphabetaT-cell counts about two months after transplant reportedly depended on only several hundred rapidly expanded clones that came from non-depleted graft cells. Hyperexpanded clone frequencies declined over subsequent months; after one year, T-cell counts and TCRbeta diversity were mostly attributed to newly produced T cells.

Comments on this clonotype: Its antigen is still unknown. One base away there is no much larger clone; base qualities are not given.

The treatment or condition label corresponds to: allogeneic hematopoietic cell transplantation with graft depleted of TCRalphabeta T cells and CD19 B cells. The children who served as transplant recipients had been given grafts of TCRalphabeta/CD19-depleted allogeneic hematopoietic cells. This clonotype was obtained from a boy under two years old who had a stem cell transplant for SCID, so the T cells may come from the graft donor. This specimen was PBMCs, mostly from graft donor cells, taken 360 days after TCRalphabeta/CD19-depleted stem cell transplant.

The CDR3 region: CASIQDRAGNTEAFF. The nucleotides read TGTGCCAGCATCCAAGACAGGGCGGGGAACACTGAAGCTTTCTTT. The sequence joins TRBV25-1 to TRBJ1-1, and TRBD1 matches 7 of the central bases. The CDR3 starts with the cysteine, ends with the phenylalanine, and has 15 residues. Solely the CDR3 DNA is kept, with 45 bases framed from the first base. Here V drops 7 bases and J drops 1 base, and the junction holds 9 bases not matched to any gene. For CDR1 and CDR2, the germline V gene lists MGHDK and SYGVNS.